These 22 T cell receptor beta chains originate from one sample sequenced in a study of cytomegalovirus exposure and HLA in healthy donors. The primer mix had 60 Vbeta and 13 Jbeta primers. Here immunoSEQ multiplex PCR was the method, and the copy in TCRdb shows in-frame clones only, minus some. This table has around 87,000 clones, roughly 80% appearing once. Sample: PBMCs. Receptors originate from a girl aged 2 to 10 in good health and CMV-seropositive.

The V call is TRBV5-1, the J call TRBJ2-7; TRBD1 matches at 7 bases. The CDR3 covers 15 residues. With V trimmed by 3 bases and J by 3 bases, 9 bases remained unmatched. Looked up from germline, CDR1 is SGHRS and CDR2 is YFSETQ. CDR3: CASSSTDRSLYEQYF. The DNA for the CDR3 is TGCGCCAGCAGCTCCACGGACAGGTCCCTCTACGAGCAGTACTTC.

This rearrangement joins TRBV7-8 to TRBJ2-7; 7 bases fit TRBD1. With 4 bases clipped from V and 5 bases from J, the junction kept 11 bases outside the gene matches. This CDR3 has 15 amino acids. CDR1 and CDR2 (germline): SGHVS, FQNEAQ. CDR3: CASSWGQRYAHEQYF. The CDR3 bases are TGTGCCAGCAGCTGGGGACAGCGGTATGCGCACGAGCAGTACTTC.

The CDR3 here is CASSIDRGQKGYTF. The DNA of the CDR3 is TGTGCCAGCAGCATTGACAGGGGGCAGAAAGGCTACACCTTC. V is TRBV7-2 and J is TRBJ1-2; 10 bases align to TRBD1. This CDR3 contains 14 residues. The V gene's germline CDR1 is SGHTA and CDR2 FQGNSA. The J segment lost 8 bases and the V segment lost 5 bases, leaving 8 bases of the junction unmatched.

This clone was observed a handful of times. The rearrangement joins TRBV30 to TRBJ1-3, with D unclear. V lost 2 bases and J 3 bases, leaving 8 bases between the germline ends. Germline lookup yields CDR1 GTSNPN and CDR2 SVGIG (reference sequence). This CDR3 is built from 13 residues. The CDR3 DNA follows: TGTGCCTGGAGTCCGGGGTATGGAAACACCATATATTTT. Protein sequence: CAWSPGYGNTIYF.

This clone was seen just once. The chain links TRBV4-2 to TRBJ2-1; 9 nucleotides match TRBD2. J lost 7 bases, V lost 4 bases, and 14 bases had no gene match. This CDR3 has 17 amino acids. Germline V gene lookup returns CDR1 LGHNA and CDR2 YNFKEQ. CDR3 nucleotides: TGTGCCAGCAGCCCTTCGATGGCGGGAGGGCCAGAAAATGAGCAGTTCTTC. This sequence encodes CASSPSMAGGPENEQFF.

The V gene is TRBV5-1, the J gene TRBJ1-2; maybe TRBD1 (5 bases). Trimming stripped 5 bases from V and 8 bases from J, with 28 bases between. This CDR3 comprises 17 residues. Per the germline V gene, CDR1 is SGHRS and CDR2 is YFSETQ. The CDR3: CASSRYLQGSGIEGYTF. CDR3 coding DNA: TGCGCCAGCAGTCGGTACCTTCAGGGAAGCGGGATCGAGGGCTACACCTTC. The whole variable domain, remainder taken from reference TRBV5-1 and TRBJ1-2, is KAGVTQTPRYLIKTRGQQVTLSCSPISGHRSVSWYQQTPGQGLQFLFEYFSETQRNKGNFPGRFSGRQFSNSRSEMNVSTLELGDSALYLCASSRYLQGSGIEGYTFGSGTRLTVV.

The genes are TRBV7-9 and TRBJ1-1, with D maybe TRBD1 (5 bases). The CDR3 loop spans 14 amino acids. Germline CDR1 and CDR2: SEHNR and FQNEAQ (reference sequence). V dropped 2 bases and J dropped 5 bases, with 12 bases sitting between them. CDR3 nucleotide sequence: TGTGCCAGCAGCTTATGGGGGGGTGGTACTGAAGCTTTCTTT. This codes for CASSLWGGGTEAFF.

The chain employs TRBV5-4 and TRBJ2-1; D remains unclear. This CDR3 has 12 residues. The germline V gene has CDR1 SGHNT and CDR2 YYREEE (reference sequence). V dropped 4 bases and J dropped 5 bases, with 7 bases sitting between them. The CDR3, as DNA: TGTGCCAGCAGCCCAATCAACAATGAGCAGTTCTTC. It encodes CASSPINNEQFF.

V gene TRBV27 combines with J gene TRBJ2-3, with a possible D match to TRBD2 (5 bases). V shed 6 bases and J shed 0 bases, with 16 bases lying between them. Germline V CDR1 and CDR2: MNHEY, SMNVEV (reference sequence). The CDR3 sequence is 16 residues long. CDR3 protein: CASSRGFAYSTDTQYF. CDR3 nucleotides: TGTGCCAGCAGCCGGGGATTTGCATATAGCACAGATACGCAGTATTTT.

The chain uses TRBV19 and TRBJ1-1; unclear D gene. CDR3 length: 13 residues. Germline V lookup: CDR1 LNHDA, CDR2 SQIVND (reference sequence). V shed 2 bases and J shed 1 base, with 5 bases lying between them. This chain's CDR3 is CASSIQENTEAFF. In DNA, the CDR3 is TGTGCCAGTAGTATACAGGAGAACACTGAAGCTTTCTTT.

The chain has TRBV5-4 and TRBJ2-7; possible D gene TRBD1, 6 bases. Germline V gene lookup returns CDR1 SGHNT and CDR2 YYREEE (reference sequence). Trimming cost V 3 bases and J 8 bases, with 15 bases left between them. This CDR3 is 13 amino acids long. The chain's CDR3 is CASSSNRETKQYF. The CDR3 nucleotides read TGTGCCAGCAGCTCGAACAGGGAAACAAAGCAGTACTTC.

CDR3 protein: CAWSSSGTYQETQYF. Written as DNA, the CDR3 is TGTGCCTGGAGTTCATCCGGGACATACCAAGAGACCCAGTACTTC. V is TRBV30 and J is TRBJ2-5; a possible D gene is TRBD1 (6 bases). This CDR3 spans 15 amino acids. Germline lookup yields CDR1 GTSNPN and CDR2 SVGIG (reference sequence). Trimming removed 2 bases at V and 0 bases at J, with 13 bases between.

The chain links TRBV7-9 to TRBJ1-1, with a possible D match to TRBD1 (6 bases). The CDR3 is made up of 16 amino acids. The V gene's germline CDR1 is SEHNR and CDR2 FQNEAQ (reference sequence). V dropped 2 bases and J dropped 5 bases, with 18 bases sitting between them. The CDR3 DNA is TGTGCCAGCAGCTTACGGCTAGGGGGGGGGAGAACTGAAGCTTTCTTT. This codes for CASSLRLGGGRTEAFF.

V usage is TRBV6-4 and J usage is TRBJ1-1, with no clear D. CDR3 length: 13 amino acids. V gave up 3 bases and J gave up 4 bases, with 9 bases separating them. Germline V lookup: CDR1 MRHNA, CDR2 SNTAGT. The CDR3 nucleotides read TGTGCCAGCAGTGAGTTCCTCAGCACTGAAGCTTTCTTT. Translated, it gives CASSEFLSTEAFF.

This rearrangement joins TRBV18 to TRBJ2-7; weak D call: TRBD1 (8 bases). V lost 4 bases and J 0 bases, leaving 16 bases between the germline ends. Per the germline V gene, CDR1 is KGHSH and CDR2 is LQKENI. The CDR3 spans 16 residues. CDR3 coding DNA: TGTGCCAGCTCACAAGGACAGGGAGGGAGCTCCTACGAGCAGTACTTC. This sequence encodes CASSQGQGGSSYEQYF.

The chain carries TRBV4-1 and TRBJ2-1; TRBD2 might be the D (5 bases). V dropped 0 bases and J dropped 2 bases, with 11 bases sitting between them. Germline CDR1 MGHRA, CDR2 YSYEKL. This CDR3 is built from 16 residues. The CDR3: CASSQDASGPYNEQFF. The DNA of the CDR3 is TGCGCCAGCAGCCAAGACGCCAGCGGTCCCTACAATGAGCAGTTCTTC.

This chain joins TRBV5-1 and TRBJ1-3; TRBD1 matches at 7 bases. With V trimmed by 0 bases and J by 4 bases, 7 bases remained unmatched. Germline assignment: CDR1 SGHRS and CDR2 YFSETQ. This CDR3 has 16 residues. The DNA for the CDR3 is TGCGCCAGCAGCTTGGGAGGACAGGCCCAAGGAAACACCATATATTTT. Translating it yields CASSLGGQAQGNTIYF.

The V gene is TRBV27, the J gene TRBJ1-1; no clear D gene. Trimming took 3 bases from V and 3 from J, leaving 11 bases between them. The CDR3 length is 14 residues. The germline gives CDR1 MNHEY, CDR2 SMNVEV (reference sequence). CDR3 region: CASSLRSRDTEAFF. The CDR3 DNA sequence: TGTGCCAGCAGTTTGAGGTCCCGGGACACTGAAGCTTTCTTT.

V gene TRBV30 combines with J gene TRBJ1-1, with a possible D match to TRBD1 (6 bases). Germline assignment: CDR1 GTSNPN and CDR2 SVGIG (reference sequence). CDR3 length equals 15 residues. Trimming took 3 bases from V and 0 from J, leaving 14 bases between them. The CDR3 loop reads CAWRTRGNMNTEAFF. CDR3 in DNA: TGTGCCTGGAGGACCAGGGGCAACATGAACACTGAAGCTTTCTTT.

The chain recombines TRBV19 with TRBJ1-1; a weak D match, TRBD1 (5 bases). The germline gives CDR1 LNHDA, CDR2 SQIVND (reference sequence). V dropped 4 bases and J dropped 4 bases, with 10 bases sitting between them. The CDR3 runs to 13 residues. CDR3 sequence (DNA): TGTGCCAGTAGTAGAGGACAAGTCACTGAAGCTTTCTTT. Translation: CASSRGQVTEAFF.

For the CDR3, the DNA is TGTGCCAGCAGCTTTGTAGCGGGAGGCAATTTCAATGAGCAGTTCTTC. Translated: CASSFVAGGNFNEQFF. The chain is built from TRBV11-2 and TRBJ2-1; 10 bases map to TRBD2. V gave up 3 bases and J gave up 6 bases; unmatched junction bases: 8. The CDR3 consists of 16 residues. From germline, CDR1 is SGHAT and CDR2 FQNNGV.

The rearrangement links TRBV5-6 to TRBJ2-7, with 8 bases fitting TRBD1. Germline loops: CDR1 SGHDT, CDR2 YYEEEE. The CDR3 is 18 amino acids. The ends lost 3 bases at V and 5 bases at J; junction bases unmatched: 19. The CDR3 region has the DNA TGTGCCAGCAGCTCGTTAATGGCTGCGGGCAGGGGGCTAGACGAGCAGTACTTC. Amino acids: CASSSLMAAGRGLDEQYF.